The 5 T cell receptor beta chains in this list originate from one sample, sequenced in a study of T cell responses to AZD1222 COVID-19 vaccine. This table comes from immunoSEQ multiplex PCR, and its TCRdb copy is limited to in-frame clones, with some not included. Of over 100,000 clones in the sample, approximately 84% were seen once. Specimen: peripheral blood, collected on day 0 of AZD1222 vaccination. These receptors all stem from an adult in good health.

The CDR3 here is CASSKQEAYSNQPQHF. The CDR3 DNA follows: TGTGCCAGCAGTAAACAGGAGGCTTATAGCAATCAGCCCCAGCATTTT. The genes are TRBV28 and TRBJ1-5, with D perhaps matching TRBD1 (5 bases). Trimming cost V 5 bases and J 0 bases, with 14 bases left between them. CDR3 length: 16 amino acids. In germline, CDR1 is MDHEN, CDR2 SYDVKM. Complete variable domain (other parts from reference TRBV28 and TRBJ1-5): DVKVTQSSRYLVKRTGEKVFLECVQDMDHENMFWYRQDPGLGLRLIYFSYDVKMKEKGDIPEGYSVSREKKERFSLILESASTNQTSMYLCASSKQEAYSNQPQHFGDGTRLSIL.

This chain links TRBV28 with TRBJ1-5, with TRBD1 identical over 8 bases. The CDR3 length is 15 residues. J lost 1 base, V lost 5 bases, and 4 bases had no gene match. The germline V gene has CDR1 MDHEN and CDR2 SYDVKM. The CDR3 is CASSAGTGSNQPQHF. DNA for the CDR3: TGTGCCAGCAGTGCTGGGACAGGCAGCAATCAGCCCCAGCATTTT.

V usage is TRBV7-3 and J usage is TRBJ1-1; D is possibly TRBD1 (5 bases). With 5 bases removed from V and 1 base from J, the gap between germline ends came to 11 bases. Looked up from germline, CDR1 is SGHTA and CDR2 is FQGTGA. This CDR3 has 14 residues. The CDR3 DNA reads as TGTGCCAGCAGCCCCGGGGCAGGGAACACTGAAGCTTTCTTT. Translation gives CASSPGAGNTEAFF.

The chain joins TRBV18 to TRBJ1-1; D not resolved. The length of the CDR3 is 15 residues. Trimming left V 3 bases short and J 3 bases short, with 14 bases between. CDR1 KGHSH and CDR2 LQKENI come from the germline V gene. CDR3 sequence reads: CASSPRPTEDTEAFF. The CDR3, as DNA: TGTGCCAGCTCACCTCGACCGACGGAAGACACTGAAGCTTTCTTT.

The chain uses TRBV6-1 and TRBJ1-3; D is unresolved. This CDR3 contains 14 residues. The germline V and J ends were trimmed by 2 bases and 0 bases, with 5 bases remaining between them. Germline assignment: CDR1 MNHNS and CDR2 SASEGT. The DNA of the CDR3 is TGTGCCAGCAGTGAAAGTGGCTCTGGAAACACCATATATTTT. Translation: CASSESGSGNTIYF.